The table lists the clone carrying this TCR beta chain with a few counts. One junction end does not reproduce the germline sequence, and a read error may be involved. The sample originates from a study of Graves' ophthalmopathy and Graves' hyperthyroidism. Germline V gene lookup returns CDR1 KGHDR and CDR2 SFDVKD. The CDR3 spans 17 residues. RNA transcripts were the template, and TCR beta CDR3 regions were amplified from them. HTBI-primed first-round RT-PCR preceded second-round multiplex PCR. MiXCR, run by TCRdb on the multiplex PCR reads, gives a single entry per CDR3 protein. The profile shows hundreds of thousands of distinct CDR3 sequences, around 40% of them singletons.

This clonotype was obtained from an adult man with Graves' ophthalmopathy. V gene TRBV24-1 combines with J gene TRBJ1-5; 8 nucleotides agree with TRBD1. The specimen sequenced was peripheral blood. The CDR3 coding sequence is TGTGCCAGCAGTTTATGGACTACCGGGACAGGCGATCAGCCCCAGCATTTT. Residues: CASSLWTTGTGDQPQHF.